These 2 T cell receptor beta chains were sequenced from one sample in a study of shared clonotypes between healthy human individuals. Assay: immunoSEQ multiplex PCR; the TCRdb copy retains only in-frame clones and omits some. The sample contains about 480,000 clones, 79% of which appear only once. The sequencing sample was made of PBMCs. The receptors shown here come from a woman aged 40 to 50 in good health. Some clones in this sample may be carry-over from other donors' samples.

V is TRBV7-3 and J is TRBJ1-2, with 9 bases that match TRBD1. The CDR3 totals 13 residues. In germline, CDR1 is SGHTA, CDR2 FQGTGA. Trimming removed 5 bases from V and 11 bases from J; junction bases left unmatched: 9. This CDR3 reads CASSQGQGRSYTF. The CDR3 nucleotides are TGTGCCAGCAGCCAAGGACAGGGGAGGTCGTACACCTTC.

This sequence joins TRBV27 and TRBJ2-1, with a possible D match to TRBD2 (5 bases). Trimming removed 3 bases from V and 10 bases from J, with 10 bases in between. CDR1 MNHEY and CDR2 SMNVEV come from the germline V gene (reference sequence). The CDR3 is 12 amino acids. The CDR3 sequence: CASSLVGDEQFF. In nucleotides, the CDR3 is TGTGCCAGCAGTTTGGTGGGAGACGAGCAGTTCTTC.